This T cell receptor beta chain was identified during a study of PD-L1 blockade in urothelial cancer. Turning to the study itself: Atezolizumab at 1,200 mg intravenously every 3 weeks was started by patients in 2014.

This clone has only one observation. The CDR3 totals 16 residues. Trimming removed 7 bases from V and 9 bases from J; junction bases left unmatched: 14. Germline values: CDR1 SGHTA, CDR2 FQGNSA. Data came from immunoSEQ multiplex PCR; TCRdb stores just in-frame clones and leaves some out. Of tens of thousands of clones listed, about 90% are singletons. Sample: PBMCs, taken around atezolizumab (anti-PD-L1) treatment. This clonotype originated in a woman aged 55-69 years with urothelial cancer. The rearrangement links TRBV7-2 to TRBJ2-1, with TRBD2 matching 11 bases. CDR3 bases: TGTGCCAGCATCCGGGGTAGCGGGAGGGCCGGGGGTGAGCAGTTCTTC. Protein sequence: CASIRGSGRAGGEQFF. The entire variable domain, with the rest obtained from reference TRBV7-2 and TRBJ2-1, is as follows: GAGVSQSPSNKVTEKGKDVELRCDPISGHTALYWYRQSLGQGLEFLIYFQGNSAPDKSGLPSDRFSAERTGGSVSTLTIQRTQQEDSAVYLCASIRGSGRAGGEQFFGPGTRLTVL.